This T cell receptor (beta chain) was sequenced during a study of blood T cell repertoires in COVID-19. About the study: The United States, Italy and Spain provided the acute and convalescent COVID-19 samples. From T cells, B-cell-depleted T cells, or PBMCs came the material, which was cDNA or gDNA.

Per germline, CDR1 SEHNR and CDR2 FQNEAQ (reference sequence). Trimming took 2 bases from V and 0 from J, leaving 11 bases between them. The CDR3 totals 17 residues. Original processing notes: Reference gene primer amplification yielded estimated nucleated cell counts. Only in-frame clones appear in the TCRdb table, and some are missing; sequencing was by immunoSEQ multiplex PCR. Clone size and V and J calls were adopted from that table, with D and trimming inferred from the DNA. This table has about 35,000 clones, around 87% appearing once. Sequencing input: peripheral blood. The clonotype comes from a human donor in a cohort sampled during active COVID-19. V is TRBV7-9 and J is TRBJ2-6; maybe TRBD1 (6 bases). CDR3 region: CASSLQGRGSGANVLTF. In DNA, the CDR3 is TGTGCCAGCAGCTTACAGGGGCGAGGCTCTGGGGCCAACGTCCTGACTTTC.